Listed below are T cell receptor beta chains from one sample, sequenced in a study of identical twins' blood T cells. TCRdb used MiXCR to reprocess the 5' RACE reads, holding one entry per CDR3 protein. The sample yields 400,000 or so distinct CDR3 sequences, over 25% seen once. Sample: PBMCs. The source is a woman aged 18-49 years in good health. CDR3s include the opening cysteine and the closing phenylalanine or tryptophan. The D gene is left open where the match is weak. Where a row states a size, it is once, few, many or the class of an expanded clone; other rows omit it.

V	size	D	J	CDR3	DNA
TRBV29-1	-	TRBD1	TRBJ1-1	CNVTGDRNTEAFF	TGCAACGTTACAGGGGATAGGAACACTGAAGCTTTCTTT
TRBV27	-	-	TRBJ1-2	CASSLSSPDLGGYTF	TGTGCCAGCAGTTTATCATCCCCAGATTTGGGAGGCTACACCTTC
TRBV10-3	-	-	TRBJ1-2	CAISESQYGYTF	TGTGCCATCAGTGAGTCACAGTATGGCTACACCTTC
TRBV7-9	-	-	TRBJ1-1	CASRYLDTEAFF	TGTGCCAGCAGGTACCTGGACACTGAAGCTTTCTTT
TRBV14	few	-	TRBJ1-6	CASSRYNSPLHF	TGTGCCAGCAGCAGGTATAATTCACCCCTCCACTTT
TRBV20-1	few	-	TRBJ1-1	CSAPALRRAPEAFF	TGCAGTGCCCCGGCCTTGAGGAGGGCACCTGAAGCTTTCTTT
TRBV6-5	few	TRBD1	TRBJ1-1	CASRDAGGNTEAFF	TGTGCCAGCAGGGACGCAGGGGGCAACACTGAAGCTTTCTTT
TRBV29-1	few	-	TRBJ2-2	CSVGQANTGELFF	TGCAGCGTTGGCCAAGCTAACACCGGGGAGCTGTTTTTT
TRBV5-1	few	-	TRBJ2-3	CASSLPSDTQYF	TGCGCCAGCAGCCTTCCTTCGGATACGCAGTATTTT
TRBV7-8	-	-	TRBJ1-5	CASSQERLGFRNQPQHF	TGTGCCAGCAGCCAGGAGAGGTTAGGGTTTCGCAATCAGCCCCAGCATTTT
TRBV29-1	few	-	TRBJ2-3	CSVRLSGTDTQYF	TGCAGCGTTCGATTGAGCGGCACAGATACGCAGTATTTT